The 24 T cell receptor beta chains below come from one sample, sequenced in a study of cytomegalovirus exposure and HLA in healthy donors. A multiplex PCR was run with 60 Vbeta primers and 13 Jbeta primers. Sequenced by immunoSEQ multiplex PCR; TCRdb stores in-frame clones only, minus some. The sample contains under 150,000 clones, roughly three quarters of which appear only once. Sequencing used PBMCs. The receptors come from a male donor in good health and CMV-seronegative.

This chain joins TRBV6-1 and TRBJ2-1, with TRBD2 as a possible D gene (6 bases). Germline CDR1 MNHNS, CDR2 SASEGT. The CDR3 totals 14 residues. The V and J ends lost 1 base and 6 bases respectively, with 10 bases between them. The CDR3 coding sequence is TGTGCCAGCAGTGAAGATACTAGCAGCAATGAGCAGTTCTTC. It is translated as CASSEDTSSNEQFF.

The V and J genes are TRBV7-9 and TRBJ2-1, with TRBD2 identical over 7 bases. This CDR3 has 16 residues. Per the germline V gene, CDR1 is SEHNR and CDR2 is FQNEAQ (reference sequence). The V segment lost 5 bases and the J segment 2 bases; nucleotides outside the gene matches: 9. The CDR3 loop is CASSPERGSTYNEQFF. Written as DNA, the CDR3 is TGTGCCAGCAGCCCAGAGCGGGGAAGTACCTACAATGAGCAGTTCTTC.

The chain recombines TRBV6-1 with TRBJ2-7, with a weak D call TRBD1 (6 bases). Between the trimmed V and J ends, which lost 7 bases and 6 bases, there was a span of 16 bases. The CDR3 totals 13 residues. Germline-derived CDR1 and CDR2 are MNHNS and SASEGT. In DNA form, the CDR3 reads TGTGCCAGCACTCGGACAGCTCTCGGCGAGCAGTACTTC. It yields the protein CASTRTALGEQYF.

The CDR3 DNA reads as TGTGCCAGCAGCTCCGGGGCGGGGGTGAGTTCACCCCTCCACTTT. Amino acids: CASSSGAGVSSPLHF. This chain links TRBV7-8 with TRBJ1-6, with D possibly being TRBD1 (5 bases). The V gene's germline CDR1 is SGHVS and CDR2 FQNEAQ. V lost 4 bases and J lost 9, with 16 bases in between. The length of the CDR3 is 15 residues.

The J gene is TRBJ2-1, the V gene TRBV29-1, with 7 bases matching TRBD1. Germline V CDR1 and CDR2: SQVTM, ANQGSEA. V was pared by 3 bases and J by 8 bases, with 16 bases of the junction left unmatched. The CDR3 consists of 16 residues. CDR3 in amino acids: CSVENVRGQTGDEQFF. CDR3 nucleotides: TGCAGCGTTGAGAATGTGAGGGGACAGACGGGCGATGAGCAGTTCTTC.

The chain combines TRBV11-1 with TRBJ1-2, with 7 bases fitting TRBD1. The V and J ends lost 4 bases and 4 bases, in that order; junction bases with no gene match: 12. Germline CDR1 SGHAT, CDR2 FQDESV (reference sequence). CDR3 length: 16 amino acids. CDR3 DNA sequence: TGTGCCAGCAGCTCCCCCGGACAGGTTGGACCCTATGGCTACACCTTC. This encodes CASSSPGQVGPYGYTF.

This clone was observed a handful of times. This chain joins TRBV5-1 and TRBJ2-3; D not certain. Per the germline V gene, CDR1 is SGHRS and CDR2 is YFSETQ. With 2 bases removed from V and 2 bases from J, the gap between germline ends came to 9 bases. The CDR3 is made up of 14 amino acids. The CDR3 sequence: CASSLAQLTDTQYF. The CDR3 DNA follows: TGCGCCAGCAGCTTAGCACAGCTCACAGATACGCAGTATTTT.

V usage is TRBV30 and J usage is TRBJ2-3, with 10 bases matching TRBD1. The CDR3 runs to 14 residues. In germline, CDR1 is GTSNPN, CDR2 SVGIG (reference sequence). V trimming: 2 bases; J trimming: 3 bases; junction bases outside the gene matches: 2. The CDR3 DNA reads TGTGCCTGGAGTAGGGACAGGGGAACAGATACGCAGTATTTT. It specifies CAWSRDRGTDTQYF. Full variable domain (missing parts from reference TRBV30 and TRBJ2-3): SQTIHQWPATLVQPVGSPLSLECTVEGTSNPNLYWYRQAAGRGLQLLFYSVGIGQISSEVPQNLSASRPQDRQFILSSKKLLLSDSGFYLCAWSRDRGTDTQYFGPGTRLTVL.

The V and J genes are TRBV6-5 and TRBJ1-1; D remains ambiguous. The CDR3 is made up of 13 amino acids. V lost 0 bases to trimming and J lost 1 base, with 3 bases between them. The V gene's germline CDR1 is MNHEY and CDR2 SVGAGI. As DNA, the CDR3 is TGTGCCAGCAGTTACTCAGCGAACACTGAAGCTTTCTTT. This gives the protein CASSYSANTEAFF.

This clone was recorded only once. The V and J genes are TRBV7-6 and TRBJ2-3; a possible D gene is TRBD1 (6 bases). The length of the CDR3 is 16 residues. Germline V gives CDR1 SGHVS, CDR2 FNYEAQ. The V gene lost 7 bases and the J gene lost 0 bases, with 17 bases spanning the gap. The CDR3 protein is CASNQIGGRSTDTQYF. In nucleotides, the CDR3 is TGTGCCAGCAACCAAATTGGGGGCCGAAGCACAGATACGCAGTATTTT.

The chain has TRBV18 and TRBJ1-5, with TRBD1 matching 11 bases. CDR1 and CDR2 from the germline V gene are KGHSH and LQKENI. V was pared by 4 bases and J by 7 bases, with 9 bases of the junction left unmatched. CDR3 length equals 16 residues. Written as DNA, the CDR3 is TGTGCCAGCTCACAACTCCACGGGACAGGGGGACAGCCCCAGCATTTT. Protein sequence: CASSQLHGTGGQPQHF. Full variable domain (outside the CDR3, taken from reference TRBV18 and TRBJ1-5): NAGVMQNPRHLVRRRGQEARLRCSPMKGHSHVYWYRQLPEEGLKFMVYLQKENIIDESGMPKERFSAEFPKEGPSILRIQQVVRGDSAAYFCASSQLHGTGGQPQHFGDGTRLSIL.

The V call is TRBV7-2, the J call TRBJ1-1; D gene uncertain. This CDR3 is 12 amino acids long. Trimming pared 1 base from V and 8 bases from J, leaving 8 bases between. Germline CDR1 and CDR2: SGHTA and FQGNSA. This CDR3 is CASSLVGREAFF. CDR3 in DNA: TGTGCCAGCAGCTTAGTGGGCAGGGAAGCTTTCTTT.

V and J are TRBV7-2 and TRBJ1-1, with 8 bases that match TRBD1. Germline values: CDR1 SGHTA, CDR2 FQGNSA. The CDR3 is 13 residues long. Losses at the gene ends were 5 bases for V and 3 bases for J; bases not matched to a gene: 2. CDR3 DNA sequence: TGTGCCAGCAGCCCGGACAGGGACACTGAAGCTTTCTTT. As protein: CASSPDRDTEAFF.

In its sample, this clone was seen once. The chain employs TRBV6-5 and TRBJ1-5; possibly TRBD1 for D (6 bases). The V gene's germline CDR1 is MNHEY and CDR2 SVGAGI. V lost 4 bases to trimming and J lost 5 bases, with 9 bases between them. The CDR3 runs to 13 residues. The CDR3: CASSLGADQPQHF. The CDR3 bases are TGTGCCAGCAGTTTGGGGGCGGATCAGCCCCAGCATTTT.

In DNA, the CDR3 is TGTGCCAGCGGGAGCGCTTACGAGCAGTACTTC. This codes for CASGSAYEQYF. This chain uses TRBV7-9 with TRBJ2-7; the D gene is possibly TRBD2 (5 bases). The V and J ends lost 8 bases and 4 bases respectively, with 9 bases between them. Germline V lookup: CDR1 SEHNR, CDR2 FQNEAQ (reference sequence). CDR3 size: 11 residues.

Remarks on this clone: One junction end does not reproduce the germline sequence, and a read error may be involved. The chain couples TRBV2 to TRBJ2-7; tentative D call: TRBD1 (5 bases). The CDR3 runs to 12 residues. Germline CDR1 SNHLY, CDR2 FYNNEI. CDR3 in amino acids: CASSGLVGSQGF. Here the CDR3 DNA reads TGTGCCAGCAGTGGCCTGGTTGGCAGCCAGGGCTTC.

The chain carries TRBV9 and TRBJ1-4, with TRBD1 matching over 8 bases. V lost 4 bases to trimming and J lost 2 bases; unmatched junction nucleotides: 13. Germline CDR1 and CDR2: SGDLS and YYNGEE. This CDR3 has 18 residues. The CDR3 sequence is CASSLTTGATATNEKLFF. The CDR3 region has the DNA TGTGCCAGCAGCCTGACGACAGGGGCAACGGCCACTAATGAAAAACTGTTTTTT.

The chain links TRBV30 to TRBJ1-1; no definite D call. V gave up 0 bases and J gave up 4 bases, with 6 bases separating them. CDR1 GTSNPN and CDR2 SVGIG come from the germline V gene (reference sequence). The CDR3 loop spans 12 amino acids. The CDR3 nucleotides read TGTGCCTGGAGTGTCCTAAGCACTGAAGCTTTCTTT. This codes for CAWSVLSTEAFF.

The chain uses TRBV4-3 and TRBJ2-7, with D possibly being TRBD2 (7 bases). Trimming left V 0 bases short and J 2 bases short, with 20 bases between. The CDR3 has 18 residues. Per the germline V gene, CDR1 is LGHNA and CDR2 is YSLEER. The CDR3 DNA is TGCGCCAGCAGCCAAGATCAATTACGGGGGGCGGGGGCCTACGAGCAGTACTTC. Protein: CASSQDQLRGAGAYEQYF.

The chain joins TRBV7-2 to TRBJ2-2, with no clear D. CDR1 is SGHTA, CDR2 FQGNSA, per germline. This CDR3 comprises 15 residues. Deletions cut 6 bases from V and 3 bases from J, with 14 bases between. CDR3 amino acids: CASSLAGWDTGELFF. The CDR3 DNA follows: TGTGCCAGCAGTCTCGCAGGCTGGGACACCGGGGAGCTGTTTTTT.

This chain connects TRBV18 to TRBJ2-7; 10 nucleotides line up with TRBD1. The germline V gene encodes CDR1 KGHSH and CDR2 LQKENI. The ends lost 5 bases at V and 3 bases at J; junction bases unmatched: 10. There are 16 residues in the CDR3. CDR3 loop: CASSALTGTGVYEQYF. CDR3 DNA: TGTGCCAGCTCAGCACTTACCGGGACAGGGGTCTACGAGCAGTACTTC. Based on the CDR3 plus reference TRBV18 and TRBJ2-7, the full variable domain is NAGVMQNPRHLVRRRGQEARLRCSPMKGHSHVYWYRQLPEEGLKFMVYLQKENIIDESGMPKERFSAEFPKEGPSILRIQQVVRGDSAAYFCASSALTGTGVYEQYFGPGTRLTVT.

The chain uses TRBV7-6 and TRBJ1-6; no firm D call. This CDR3 contains 13 residues. Trimming removed 1 base from V and 7 bases from J, with 5 bases in between. In germline, CDR1 is SGHVS, CDR2 FNYEAQ. In DNA, the CDR3 is TGTGCCAGCAGCTTAGATGTAAATTCACCCCTCCACTTT. Translated, it gives CASSLDVNSPLHF.

As regards this clone: The same CDR3 arises from other DNA sequences in this sample as well. The chain has TRBV7-2 and TRBJ1-6, with a weak D call TRBD1 (6 bases). Trimming removed 8 bases from V and 5 bases from J, with 16 bases in between. The CDR3 has 15 amino acids. Germline CDR1 and CDR2: SGHTA and FQGNSA. The CDR3 reads CASHREGGNNSPLHF. The CDR3 coding sequence is TGTGCCAGCCACAGGGAAGGAGGAAATAATTCACCCCTCCACTTT.

The J gene is TRBJ2-7, the V gene TRBV7-6; the match to TRBD1 covers 7 bases. This CDR3 comprises 13 residues. Germline V gene lookup returns CDR1 SGHVS and CDR2 FNYEAQ. The trim removed 3 bases at V and 4 bases at J, leaving 3 bases unmatched. The CDR3 protein is CASSLGTAYEQYF. CDR3 nucleotides: TGTGCCAGCAGCTTGGGGACAGCGTACGAGCAGTACTTC.